This TCR beta chain was sequenced during a study of T cells after somatic rescue of genetic block. The V and J ends lost 5 bases and 8 bases respectively, with 13 bases between them. Germline values: CDR1 SEHNR, CDR2 FQNEAQ (reference sequence). The CDR3 spans 13 residues. TCRdb's copy holds only in-frame clones and misses some; the assay was immunoSEQ multiplex PCR. The top ten hold less than 3.5% of the sample, which has 60,000 to 90,000 clones, roughly 90% seen once. The clonotype originates from a man aged 30 to 39. What was sequenced was peripheral blood mononuclear cells (PBMCs). The chain recombines TRBV7-9 with TRBJ2-1; tentatively, D is TRBD1 or TRBD2 (5 bases each). The CDR3 bases are TGTGCCAGCAGCAGCGGACACCGAGATGAGCAGTTCTTC. Protein product: CASSSGHRDEQFF. Variable domain in full (rest from reference TRBV7-9 and TRBJ2-1): DTGVSQNPRHKITKRGQNVTFRCDPISEHNRLYWYRQTLGQGPEFLTYFQNEAQLEKSRLLSDRFSAERPKGSFSTLEIQRTEQGDSAMYLCASSSGHRDEQFFGPGTRLTVL.